The present T cell receptor (beta chain) was sequenced within a study of control samples from healthy donors and cancer patients (dated by TCRdb to the early 2020s). A word on this clone: This receptor's antigen is unknown. No per-base quality is available; no much larger clone lies one base away.

Counted from cysteine to phenylalanine, this CDR3 has 15 amino acids. Only the CDR3 DNA is retained, 45 bases long and in frame from the first base. CDR1 and CDR2 were assigned from the germline V gene as SGDLS and YYNGEE. The V and J ends are trimmed by 3 bases and 7 bases, leaving 19 bases between them. Preparation of the library involved the immunoSEQ multiplex PCR assay. Entries here come from immuneACCESS through TCRdb and include only in-frame sequences with V and J called. Some clones fail to appear in such tables; in the studies checked, an unresolved V gene covers under half of the shortfall, and the cause of the remainder is unknown. The sample table records about 410,000 clones; around 90% of these occur just once. The ten largest clones capture roughly 6.4% of the sample.

The rearranged segments are TRBV9 and TRBJ1-2; TRBD1 could be the D gene, as 6 bases match. The sample comprised PBMCs. This TCR came from a man aged 40-50 years with head and neck cancer. The sequenced DNA: TGTGCCAGCAGCGCGGGGGCACCGAGGTACGGTGGCTACACCTTC. The translation is CASSAGAPRYGGYTF.